The 19 T cell receptor beta chains given below trace back to one sample, sequenced in a study of graft-versus-host responses after intestinal transplantation (dated by TCRdb to about 2021). Reading the label with the study, this specimen's time point is: cells obtained before transplantation from donor or recipient. The library was prepared using the immunoSEQ multiplex PCR assay. TCRdb took this table from immuneACCESS and kept in-frame rearrangements with V and J called. Such tables lack part of the clones; where checked against another copy, unresolved V genes explain under half of the gap, and the rest is unexplained. A total of about 90,000 clones appear in this sample, around 83% of them only once. Jointly, the top ten make up about a sixth of the sample. These receptors have no known antigen. Source: unstimulated CD8+ T cells sorted from spleen or lymph node cells, taken before intestinal transplant. Source of these receptors: a human donor who received an intestinal transplant.

The V call is TRBV10-3, the J call TRBJ2-3, with TRBD2 identical over 10 bases. In germline, CDR1 is ENHRY, CDR2 SYGVKD. Trimming took 0 bases from V and 4 from J; bases not matched to a gene: 4. There are 16 residues in the CDR3. CDR3 in DNA: TGTGCCATCAGTGAGTCGAAAGCGGGGGGGGCAGATACGCAGTATTTT. Translated, it gives CAISESKAGGADTQYF.

The rearrangement uses TRBV5-4 and TRBJ2-7; 7 positions match TRBD2. With V trimmed by 0 bases and J by 0 bases, 9 bases remained unmatched. The CDR3 length is 17 residues. Per germline, CDR1 SGHNT and CDR2 YYREEE (reference sequence). The CDR3 region has the DNA TGTGCCAGCAGCTTGGGTCCGTCGGGAGGAACCTCCTACGAGCAGTACTTC. Translated: CASSLGPSGGTSYEQYF.

The rearrangement uses TRBV7-4 and TRBJ1-1, with D unresolved. Germline V lookup: CDR1 SGHVT, CDR2 SQSDAQ. CDR3 length: 18 amino acids. The ends were cut back, 5 bases at V and 1 base at J, with 23 bases in the middle. CDR3 nucleotide sequence: TGTGCCAGCAGCCTCCTTGCGGAGGTGGGGAGGCCGAACACTGAAGCTTTCTTT. It codes for CASSLLAEVGRPNTEAFF.

The rearrangement joins TRBV19 to TRBJ1-1, with 7 bases that match TRBD1. Germline V CDR1 and CDR2: LNHDA, SQIVND (reference sequence). This CDR3 has 15 residues. The trim removed 6 bases at V and 0 bases at J, leaving 7 bases unmatched. The CDR3, as DNA: TGTGCCAGTAGAGGGGACAGACTACTGAACACTGAAGCTTTCTTT. Protein: CASRGDRLLNTEAFF.

The gene calls are TRBV10-3 and TRBJ1-3, with 9 bases matching TRBD1. V dropped 0 bases and J dropped 6; count of bases not matched to a gene: 6. Germline V gene lookup returns CDR1 ENHRY and CDR2 SYGVKD. The CDR3 extends over 16 amino acids. CDR3 protein: CAISESRDRVINTIYF. In DNA, the CDR3 is TGTGCCATCAGTGAGTCCCGGGACAGGGTTATAAACACCATATATTTT.

V usage is TRBV11-2 and J usage is TRBJ2-5, with TRBD2 matching over 8 bases. The J call may be incorrect, as the DNA end agrees better with TRBJ2-7. The CDR3 has 16 amino acids. Germline V gene sequence: CDR1 SGHAT, CDR2 FQNNGV. The CDR3: CASSLSSAGASYEQYF. The DNA for the CDR3 is TGTGCCAGCAGCTTAAGTTCAGCGGGGGCCTCCTACGAGCAGTACTTC.

In its sample, this clone was seen once. This chain joins TRBV7-6 and TRBJ1-6; maybe TRBD1 (5 bases). Germline CDR1 SGHVS, CDR2 FNYEAQ. The CDR3 is made up of 15 amino acids. Trimming pared 0 bases from V and 7 bases from J, leaving 10 bases between. Written as DNA, the CDR3 is TGTGCCAGCAGCTTAGCGACAGAGTGGAATTCACCCCTCCACTTT. Its translation: CASSLATEWNSPLHF.

This clone appeared a single time. The V gene is TRBV27, the J gene TRBJ1-6; D may be TRBD1 (5 bases). The V and J ends lost 2 bases and 9 bases respectively, with 5 bases between them. CDR3 length: 12 residues. In germline, CDR1 is MNHEY, CDR2 SMNVEV (reference sequence). As DNA, the CDR3 is TGTGCCAGCAGTTTAGGGGCTTCACCCCTCCACTTT. This translates into CASSLGASPLHF.

This chain connects TRBV12-5 to TRBJ2-7; no clear D. Germline V gene data show CDR1 as LGHNT and CDR2 as FRNRAP. Trimming left V 5 bases short and J 2 bases short, with 10 bases between. The CDR3 length is 13 residues. DNA for the CDR3: TGTGCTAGTGGTACGGTCGGCGCCTACGAGCAGTACTTC. It is translated as CASGTVGAYEQYF.

V gene TRBV6-6 combines with J gene TRBJ2-3; no definite D call. Trimming removed 5 bases from V and 1 base from J, with 10 bases in between. The germline gives CDR1 MNHNY, CDR2 SVGAGI (reference sequence). The CDR3 sequence is 14 residues long. CDR3 nucleotide sequence: TGTGCCAGCAGTCCTACATGGGGCACAGATACGCAGTATTTT. Its translation is CASSPTWGTDTQYF.

The V call is TRBV7-3, the J call TRBJ2-1; the D gene is possibly TRBD2 (6 bases). Deletions cut 5 bases from V and 8 bases from J, with 16 bases between. This CDR3 has 14 residues. Germline lookup yields CDR1 SGHTA and CDR2 FQGTGA. The CDR3 is CASSPPGLFYEQFF. The CDR3 region has the DNA TGTGCCAGCAGCCCTCCGGGACTCTTTTATGAGCAGTTCTTC.

The CDR3 coding sequence is TGTGCCAGCAGCCACCGGGACAGGGCAAACGAGCAGTACTTC. Protein: CASSHRDRANEQYF. The chain joins TRBV7-2 to TRBJ2-7, with 9 bases fitting TRBD1. This CDR3 comprises 14 residues. Germline CDR1 and CDR2: SGHTA and FQGNSA. The J segment lost 5 bases and the V segment lost 5 bases, leaving 7 bases of the junction unmatched.

The chain has TRBV9 and TRBJ2-3; D remains ambiguous. Germline-derived CDR1 and CDR2 are SGDLS and YYNGEE. The V and J ends lost 0 bases and 0 bases respectively, with 11 bases between them. The CDR3 is 16 amino acids. The CDR3, as DNA: TGTGCCAGCAGCGTAGGACCTGCCCGAAGCACAGATACGCAGTATTTT. Translated: CASSVGPARSTDTQYF. Full variable domain (rest looked up from reference TRBV9 and TRBJ2-3): DSGVTQTPKHLITATGQRVTLRCSPRSGDLSVYWYQQSLDQGLQFLIQYYNGEERAKGNILERFSAQQFPDLHSELNLSSLELGDSALYFCASSVGPARSTDTQYFGPGTRLTVL.

This chain links TRBV6-5 with TRBJ2-7; TRBD1 is a possible D gene (6 bases). Between the trimmed V and J ends, which lost 6 bases and 6 bases, there was a span of 6 bases. The CDR3 contains 10 residues. Germline CDR1 is MNHEY and CDR2 is SVGAGI. This chain's CDR3 is CASRQGEQYF. As DNA, the CDR3 is TGTGCCAGCAGACAGGGCGAGCAGTACTTC.

The chain uses TRBV5-5 and TRBJ2-7; the D is unclear. Germline-derived CDR1 and CDR2 are SGHKS and YYEKEE (reference sequence). CDR3 size: 12 residues. The V gene lost 4 bases and the J gene lost 3 bases, with 8 bases spanning the gap. CDR3 in DNA: TGTGCCAGCAGCCTCGACGGCTACGAGCAGTACTTC. Protein product: CASSLDGYEQYF.

The count of this clone is one. V gene TRBV5-4 combines with J gene TRBJ1-2, with 9 bases fitting TRBD1. V trimming: 3 bases; J trimming: 6 bases; junction bases outside the gene matches: 6. Per germline, CDR1 SGHNT and CDR2 YYREEE (reference sequence). The CDR3 is 14 residues long. The CDR3 nucleotides read TGTGCCAGCAGCTCAGGACAGGGGATCAATGGCTACACCTTC. It yields the protein CASSSGQGINGYTF.

This chain links TRBV6-5 with TRBJ1-6, with TRBD1 matching over 8 bases. CDR1 and CDR2 from the germline V gene are MNHEY and SVGAGI. The length of the CDR3 is 15 residues. The ends lost 5 bases at V and 4 bases at J; junction bases unmatched: 4. The CDR3 region is CASSRDRTYNSPLHF. The CDR3 DNA reads TGTGCCAGCAGTAGGGACAGGACATATAATTCACCCCTCCACTTT.

This chain uses TRBV6-5 with TRBJ2-7; D is ambiguous. CDR1 and CDR2 (germline): MNHEY, SVGAGI. Trimming pared 0 bases from V and 3 bases from J, leaving 12 bases between. This CDR3 has 15 residues. CDR3 in amino acids: CASSYSAGFVYEQYF. The CDR3 nucleotides are TGTGCCAGCAGTTACTCTGCCGGGTTCGTCTACGAGCAGTACTTC.

This chain connects TRBV27 to TRBJ1-2, with D possibly being TRBD1 (6 bases). V shed 0 bases and J shed 5 bases, with 16 bases lying between them. CDR1 and CDR2 (germline): MNHEY, SMNVEV (reference sequence). The CDR3 has 16 residues. The CDR3: CASSLSTGEYSYGYTF. The CDR3 coding sequence is TGTGCCAGCAGTTTATCGACAGGAGAATACTCTTATGGCTACACCTTC.